Following are 26 T cell receptor beta chains from one sample sequenced in a study of T cell repertoires in cytomegalovirus infection. No cognate antigen is known for these TCRs. Via MiXCR, TCRdb re-called the reads, giving one row per CDR3 protein. The sample yields about 400,000 distinct CDR3 sequences, approximately 30% seen once. Here the sequenced sample was cultured PBMCs, taken from culture after CMV antigen stimulation. These receptor sequences come from a human donor in good health (CMV status not recorded). Some clones in this sample may be carry-over from other donors' samples.

This clonotype was seen once. This chain joins TRBV19 and TRBJ2-2, with 9 bases identical to TRBD1. The length of the CDR3 is 13 residues. The germline V gene encodes CDR1 LNHDA and CDR2 SQIVND (reference sequence). Trimming removed 10 bases from V and 5 bases from J; junction bases left unmatched: 5. The CDR3 nucleotides read TGTGCCACGAACAGGGGGCGTACCGGGGAGCTGTTTTTT. Its protein product is CATNRGRTGELFF.

This clonotype was counted only a few times. This chain joins TRBV7-2 and TRBJ1-3, with D uncertain. Trimming left V 5 bases short and J 4 bases short, with 15 bases between. There are 15 residues in the CDR3. CDR1 SGHTA and CDR2 FQGNSA come from the germline V gene. The CDR3 here is CASSPRNVAGNTIYF. DNA for the CDR3: TGTGCCAGCAGCCCGCGGAACGTGGCAGGAAACACCATATATTTT.

The gene calls are TRBV7-2 and TRBJ2-7, with 8 bases identical to TRBD2. V was pared by 5 bases and J by 0 bases, with 6 bases of the junction left unmatched. The CDR3 runs 15 residues. The germline V gene encodes CDR1 SGHTA and CDR2 FQGNSA. CDR3 in amino acids: CASSPTSGNSYEQYF. In DNA form, the CDR3 reads TGTGCCAGCAGCCCAACTAGCGGTAACTCCTACGAGCAGTACTTC.

The chain couples TRBV4-3 to TRBJ2-7; perhaps TRBD1 as D (5 bases). The length of the CDR3 is 15 residues. The germline gives CDR1 LGHNA, CDR2 YSLEER. Trimming shortened V by 0 bases and J by 4 bases, and 13 bases separated the two germline ends. This CDR3 reads CASSQDVNRFYEQYF. CDR3 coding DNA: TGCGCCAGCAGCCAAGATGTGAACAGGTTTTACGAGCAGTACTTC.

This clonotype was seen only a few times. The chain carries TRBV5-4 and TRBJ1-2; D is uncertain. Germline CDR1 is SGHNT and CDR2 is YYREEE (reference sequence). Trimming cost V 0 bases and J 2 bases, with 11 bases left between them. The CDR3 is 15 amino acids. For the CDR3, the DNA is TGTGCCAGCAGCTTGGAGGCAGGAGGGAACTATGGCTACACCTTC. Translated, it gives CASSLEAGGNYGYTF.

This clonotype was seen ten or more times. The rearrangement joins TRBV7-2 to TRBJ2-3; 7 bases align to TRBD2. Unmatched junction bases numbered 6, after V lost 5 bases and J lost 1 base. Per the germline V gene, CDR1 is SGHTA and CDR2 is FQGNSA. The CDR3 consists of 15 residues. CDR3 loop: CASSQSGTRTDTQYF. DNA of the CDR3: TGTGCCAGCAGCCAGAGCGGGACCCGCACAGATACGCAGTATTTT. The variable domain in full, with the rest retrieved from reference TRBV7-2 and TRBJ2-3, is GAGVSQSPSNKVTEKGKDVELRCDPISGHTALYWYRQSLGQGLEFLIYFQGNSAPDKSGLPSDRFSAERTGGSVSTLTIQRTQQEDSAVYLCASSQSGTRTDTQYFGPGTRLTVL.

The rearrangement links TRBV7-9 to TRBJ2-1, with 7 bases matching TRBD1. The CDR3 contains 17 residues. The germline CDR1 and CDR2 sequences are SEHNR and FQNEAQ (reference sequence). J gave up 4 bases and V 6 bases, and 15 bases lay outside the gene matches. The chain's CDR3 is CASRPLQGPTTYNEQFF. The CDR3 DNA sequence: TGTGCCAGCAGACCCCTACAGGGGCCAACAACTTACAATGAGCAGTTCTTC.

V gene TRBV7-2 combines with J gene TRBJ2-3, with 10 bases that match TRBD2. CDR1 is SGHTA and CDR2 is FQGNSA in the germline V gene. The junction had 9 bases not matched to a gene; V was cut back by 6 bases and J by 6 bases. The CDR3 length is 15 residues. Here the CDR3 reads CASSWSGRARDTQYF. The CDR3 bases are TGTGCCAGCAGTTGGAGCGGGAGGGCCAGGGATACGCAGTATTTT.

This clonotype was seen repeatedly, ten times or more. The genes are TRBV7-8 and TRBJ2-7; 10 bases are a match to TRBD2. This CDR3 has 15 amino acids. Germline V gives CDR1 SGHVS, CDR2 FQNEAQ. J was trimmed by 6 bases and V by 0 bases; bases with no gene match: 5. The CDR3 reads CASSLAGTSAGEQYF. CDR3 bases: TGTGCCAGCAGCTTAGCCGGGACTAGCGCGGGCGAGCAGTACTTC.

The chain combines TRBV7-9 with TRBJ1-1; possible D gene TRBD1, 5 bases. The germline CDR1 and CDR2 sequences are SEHNR and FQNEAQ (reference sequence). Trimming shortened V by 2 bases and J by 5 bases, and 15 bases separated the two germline ends. The CDR3 spans 15 residues. The CDR3 spells CASSLRFGGNTEAFF. As DNA, the CDR3 is TGTGCCAGCAGCTTAAGGTTTGGGGGAAATACTGAAGCTTTCTTT. Variable domain in full (rest from reference TRBV7-9 and TRBJ1-1): DTGVSQNPRHKITKRGQNVTFRCDPISEHNRLYWYRQTLGQGPEFLTYFQNEAQLEKSRLLSDRFSAERPKGSFSTLEIQRTEQGDSAMYLCASSLRFGGNTEAFFGQGTRLTVV.

The chain uses TRBV6-6 and TRBJ2-7, with 9 bases fitting TRBD1. The CDR3 is 14 amino acids. The germline CDR1 and CDR2 sequences are MNHNY and SVGAGI (reference sequence). After removal of 8 bases from V and 3 bases from J, the junction contained 8 bases not matched to a gene. DNA of the CDR3: TGTGCCAGCCTACTCGACAGGGGGTTCTACGAGCAGTACTTC. Amino acid sequence: CASLLDRGFYEQYF.

The chain joins TRBV7-9 to TRBJ2-1; D unresolved. Trimming left V 1 base short and J 7 bases short, with 8 bases between. This CDR3 is built from 13 residues. Per germline, CDR1 SEHNR and CDR2 FQNEAQ (reference sequence). CDR3 DNA: TGTGCCAGCAGCTTAGACCAAGGGAATGAGCAGTTCTTC. This translates into CASSLDQGNEQFF. Full variable domain (rest looked up from reference TRBV7-9 and TRBJ2-1): DTGVSQNPRHKITKRGQNVTFRCDPISEHNRLYWYRQTLGQGPEFLTYFQNEAQLEKSRLLSDRFSAERPKGSFSTLEIQRTEQGDSAMYLCASSLDQGNEQFFGPGTRLTVL.

V gene TRBV12-3 or TRBV12-4 combines with J gene TRBJ1-4; tentative D call: TRBD1 (6 bases). Trimming left V 3 bases short and J 8 bases short, with 10 bases between. CDR3 size: 13 residues. The CDR3 loop reads CASSLQGREKLFF. The CDR3 region has the DNA TGTGCCAGCAGTTTGCAGGGGAGGGAAAAACTGTTTTTT.

This clonotype was found a few times. The gene calls are TRBV11-3 and TRBJ1-3; D is perhaps TRBD1 (6 bases). The CDR3 extends over 14 amino acids. V lost 2 bases and J 3 bases, leaving 8 bases between the germline ends. In germline, CDR1 is SGHNT, CDR2 YENEEA. CDR3: CASSLTGIGNTIYF. The CDR3 DNA reads TGTGCCAGCAGCTTAACAGGGATTGGAAACACCATATATTTT.

In this sample, this clonotype turned up a few times. The chain employs TRBV7-2 and TRBJ2-5, with 7 bases fitting TRBD2. The ends lost 1 base at V and 2 bases at J; junction bases unmatched: 7. Per the germline V gene, CDR1 is SGHTA and CDR2 is FQGNSA. The CDR3 spans 16 residues. The CDR3, as DNA: TGTGCCAGCAGCTTAGTCCCTAGCGGATTTCAAGAGACCCAGTACTTC. It is translated as CASSLVPSGFQETQYF. Full variable domain (outside the CDR3, taken from reference TRBV7-2 and TRBJ2-5): GAGVSQSPSNKVTEKGKDVELRCDPISGHTALYWYRQSLGQGLEFLIYFQGNSAPDKSGLPSDRFSAERTGGSVSTLTIQRTQQEDSAVYLCASSLVPSGFQETQYFGPGTRLLVL.

This clonotype is termed medium-sized (0.01 to 0.1%). One end of the junction does not line up with germline, which may come from a read error. The V call is TRBV7-7, the J call TRBJ2-2, with D possibly being TRBD1 or TRBD2 (5 bases each). In germline, CDR1 is SSHAT, CDR2 FNYEAQ (reference sequence). The CDR3 consists of 15 residues. In DNA form, the CDR3 reads TGTGCTAGCAGCCCAGGGACCCCGAACACCGGGGAGCTGTTTTTT. As protein: CASSPGTPNTGELFF.

V and J are TRBV11-2 and TRBJ2-2, with 9 nucleotides matching TRBD2. Per germline, CDR1 SGHAT and CDR2 FQNNGV. J was trimmed by 7 bases and V by 1 base; bases with no gene match: 13. This CDR3 comprises 18 residues. The CDR3 nucleotides are TGTGCCAGCAGCTTAGTATCTAGCGGGACTGAGAGGGACGGGGAGCTGTTTTTT. It yields the protein CASSLVSSGTERDGELFF.

The chain has TRBV19 and TRBJ2-3; 14 nucleotides agree with TRBD2. In germline, CDR1 is LNHDA, CDR2 SQIVND (reference sequence). The CDR3 has 18 residues. V trimming: 11 bases; J trimming: 1 base; junction bases outside the gene matches: 14. The chain's CDR3 is CAASGGLAGARGTDTQYF. In DNA, the CDR3 is TGTGCCGCCAGTGGGGGACTAGCGGGAGCGCGAGGCACAGATACGCAGTATTTT.

The V gene is TRBV7-2, the J gene TRBJ2-5; D is possibly TRBD1 (6 bases). CDR3 length: 13 amino acids. Germline-derived CDR1 and CDR2 are SGHTA and FQGNSA. Trimming took off 5 bases at V and 3 bases at J, with 10 bases between the two ends. The CDR3 spells CASSRTAEETQYF. In nucleotides, the CDR3 is TGTGCCAGCAGCCGGACAGCAGAAGAGACCCAGTACTTC. Variable domain in full (rest from reference TRBV7-2 and TRBJ2-5): GAGVSQSPSNKVTEKGKDVELRCDPISGHTALYWYRQSLGQGLEFLIYFQGNSAPDKSGLPSDRFSAERTGGSVSTLTIQRTQQEDSAVYLCASSRTAEETQYFGPGTRLLVL.

This clonotype was seen only a few times. The chain joins TRBV28 to TRBJ1-6; D uncertain. The length of the CDR3 is 14 residues. Germline V lookup: CDR1 MDHEN, CDR2 SYDVKM. Trimming pared 6 bases from V and 4 bases from J, leaving 10 bases between. CDR3 in DNA: TGTGCCAGCAGGTCCGGGCCGTATAATTCACCCCTCCACTTT. This translates into CASRSGPYNSPLHF.

The gene calls are TRBV6-5 and TRBJ2-7, with 7 bases aligning to TRBD1. The CDR3 sequence is 14 residues long. The V gene end was trimmed by 6 bases and the J gene end by 3 bases; junction bases not matched to a gene: 8. From germline, CDR1 is MNHEY and CDR2 SVGAGI. CDR3 nucleotides: TGTGCCAGCAGCCCGAACAGGGGACGCTACGAGCAGTACTTC. Translation gives CASSPNRGRYEQYF.

The rearrangement links TRBV5-4 to TRBJ2-3; 9 nucleotides align to TRBD2. With V trimmed by 4 bases and J by 2 bases, 8 bases remained unmatched. Germline loops: CDR1 SGHNT, CDR2 YYREEE (reference sequence). The CDR3 extends over 16 amino acids. DNA for the CDR3: TGTGCCAGCAGCCCTATAGCGGGAGTCAACACAGATACGCAGTATTTT. It encodes CASSPIAGVNTDTQYF. Using reference TRBV5-4 and TRBJ2-3 for the parts outside the CDR3, the full variable domain is ETGVTQSPTHLIKTRGQQVTLRCSSQSGHNTVSWYQQALGQGPQFIFQYYREEENGRGNFPPRFSGLQFPNYSSELNVNALELDDSALYLCASSPIAGVNTDTQYFGPGTRLTVL.

This clonotype showed up just a few times. The chain has TRBV27 and TRBJ2-1, with a tentative D call TRBD2 (5 bases). The germline gives CDR1 MNHEY, CDR2 SMNVEV (reference sequence). Trimming shortened V by 5 bases and J by 11 bases, and 34 bases separated the two germline ends. The CDR3 consists of 19 residues. The CDR3 here is CASSGLEGSGFVGTMQQFF. Written as DNA, the CDR3 is TGTGCCAGCAGTGGACTGGAAGGGTCCGGATTTGTGGGCACAATGCAGCAGTTCTTC.

This clonotype was detected a few times. The chain combines TRBV7-2 with TRBJ1-6; a possible D gene is TRBD1 (5 bases). The CDR3 spans 13 residues. CDR1 and CDR2 from the germline V gene are SGHTA and FQGNSA. The germline V and J ends were trimmed by 4 bases and 7 bases, with 8 bases remaining between them. The CDR3 nucleotides are TGTGCCAGCAGCTCCAACAGGAATTCACCCCTCCACTTT. It codes for CASSSNRNSPLHF. The variable domain in full, completed from reference TRBV7-2 and TRBJ1-6, reads GAGVSQSPSNKVTEKGKDVELRCDPISGHTALYWYRQSLGQGLEFLIYFQGNSAPDKSGLPSDRFSAERTGGSVSTLTIQRTQQEDSAVYLCASSSNRNSPLHFGNGTRLTVT.

The sample holds many counts of this clonotype. This chain links TRBV7-2 with TRBJ1-1; D remains unclear. Germline assignment: CDR1 SGHTA and CDR2 FQGNSA. V shed 1 base and J shed 1 base, with 4 bases lying between them. There are 13 residues in the CDR3. The CDR3 nucleotides read TGTGCCAGCAGCTTAGTTTGGAACACTGAAGCTTTCTTT. Its protein product is CASSLVWNTEAFF.

V is TRBV7-2 and J is TRBJ1-6, with D uncertain. V gave up 1 base and J gave up 7 bases, with 17 bases separating them. Germline V lookup: CDR1 SGHTA, CDR2 FQGNSA. The CDR3 consists of 17 residues. The CDR3 DNA is TGTGCCAGCAGCTTAGAGTTGAGGGTCAGATACAATTCACCCCTCCACTTT. Translation: CASSLELRVRYNSPLHF. The entire variable domain, with the rest obtained from reference TRBV7-2 and TRBJ1-6, is as follows: GAGVSQSPSNKVTEKGKDVELRCDPISGHTALYWYRQSLGQGLEFLIYFQGNSAPDKSGLPSDRFSAERTGGSVSTLTIQRTQQEDSAVYLCASSLELRVRYNSPLHFGNGTRLTVT.